Below, 20 T cell receptor beta chains from the same sample are listed, as sequenced in a study of T cell changes during pregnancy in multiple sclerosis (dated by TCRdb to the late 2010s). Libraries came from the immunoSEQ multiplex PCR assay. TCRdb took this table from immuneACCESS and kept in-frame rearrangements with V and J called. Such tables lack part of the clones; where checked against another copy, unresolved V genes explain under half of the gap, and the rest is unexplained. The sample table lists 74,000 or so clones, more than 80% of them with a count of one. The ten largest clones represent 0.2% to 0.25% of the sample. The sample here was CD4+ T cells from peripheral blood mononuclear cells, taken before pregnancy. These receptors were taken from a female donor with multiple sclerosis, enrolled in a pregnancy study.

This chain uses TRBV7-9 with TRBJ2-2; possible D gene TRBD2, 6 bases. The CDR3 has 15 residues. Germline V gene data show CDR1 as SEHNR and CDR2 as FQNEAQ (reference sequence). V lost 1 base and J lost 3, with 9 bases in between. CDR3 residues: CASSLDAGYTGELFF. In nucleotides, the CDR3 is TGTGCCAGCAGCTTAGACGCGGGGTACACCGGGGAGCTGTTTTTT.

The chain couples TRBV18 to TRBJ2-6; 8 bases map to TRBD1. This CDR3 region has 18 residues. Trimming took 4 bases from V and 0 from J; bases not matched to a gene: 8. Germline-derived CDR1 and CDR2 are KGHSH and LQKENI. Here the CDR3 DNA reads TGTGCCAGCTCACAAAGAGAAGGACAGGGCTCTGGGGCCAACGTCCTGACTTTC. Protein product: CASSQREGQGSGANVLTF.

The gene calls are TRBV19 and TRBJ2-1; maybe TRBD1 (6 bases). Between the trimmed V and J ends, which lost 5 bases and 10 bases, there was a span of 18 bases. The CDR3 has 14 residues. Germline V gene lookup returns CDR1 LNHDA and CDR2 SQIVND (reference sequence). The DNA of the CDR3 is TGTGCCAGTAGTGCCACTCCACAGGGCGGAGAGCAGTTCTTC. Protein product: CASSATPQGGEQFF.

J is TRBJ2-5 and V is TRBV7-8; D call uncertain. The CDR3 is 14 residues long. V was trimmed by 4 bases and J by 7 bases, leaving 16 bases between them. CDR1 is SGHVS and CDR2 is FQNEAQ in the germline V gene. CDR3 sequence (DNA): TGTGCCAGCAGCTCAACCGTTGGATCGGGGACCCAGTACTTC. Residues: CASSSTVGSGTQYF.

This clone is a singleton in its sample. The rearrangement uses TRBV11-2 and TRBJ2-2; D might be TRBD1 (7 bases). Trimming cost V 5 bases and J 10 bases, with 20 bases left between them. The CDR3 covers 15 residues. CDR1 and CDR2 from the germline V gene are SGHAT and FQNNGV. The chain's CDR3 is CASSRGGGRSEELFF. CDR3 in DNA: TGTGCCAGCAGCCGCGGAGGGGGCAGGTCTGAGGAGCTGTTTTTT.

This sequence joins TRBV5-1 and TRBJ2-1, with 8 positions matching TRBD2. The germline V gene encodes CDR1 SGHRS and CDR2 YFSETQ. This CDR3 is 15 amino acids long. After removal of 0 bases from V and 10 bases from J, the junction contained 9 bases not matched to a gene. The CDR3: CASSLGLASGGEQFF. CDR3 DNA: TGCGCCAGCAGCTTGGGACTAGCGTCGGGAGGAGAGCAGTTCTTC.

The J gene is TRBJ2-3, the V gene TRBV4-1; D not certain. The germline V and J ends were trimmed by 0 bases and 6 bases, with 10 bases remaining between them. This CDR3 has 14 amino acids. Germline CDR1 is MGHRA and CDR2 is YSYEKL. As DNA, the CDR3 is TGCGCCAGCAGCCAAGATAATAGATGGGATACGCAGTATTTT. Translating gives CASSQDNRWDTQYF.

The chain couples TRBV7-2 to TRBJ1-2; D perhaps matches TRBD1 (5 bases). Trimming cost V 7 bases and J 7 bases, with 28 bases left between them. CDR3 length: 17 amino acids. The germline gives CDR1 SGHTA, CDR2 FQGNSA. CDR3 nucleotide sequence: TGTGCCAGCACCCTCAATCCGGGGGTACGGGAAGTGAGTGGCTACACCTTC. Its protein product is CASTLNPGVREVSGYTF.

The rearrangement links TRBV5-5 to TRBJ2-3; D is possibly TRBD2 (6 bases). This CDR3 spans 15 amino acids. CDR1 is SGHKS, CDR2 YYEKEE, per germline (reference sequence). V dropped 3 bases and J dropped 4 bases, with 15 bases sitting between them. The CDR3 here is CASSSLLARADTQYF. For the CDR3, the DNA is TGTGCCAGCAGCTCCCTCCTAGCGAGAGCAGATACGCAGTATTTT.

This sequence joins TRBV5-1 and TRBJ2-1; D is unresolved. Germline lookup yields CDR1 SGHRS and CDR2 YFSETQ. Trimming left V 0 bases short and J 2 bases short, with 6 bases between. This CDR3 is built from 14 residues. CDR3 amino acids: CASSLGQAYNEQFF. The CDR3 bases are TGCGCCAGCAGCTTGGGACAAGCCTACAATGAGCAGTTCTTC.

V is TRBV18 and J is TRBJ1-1; 9 positions match TRBD1. Trimming cost V 6 bases and J 0 bases; bases outside gene matches: 11. In germline, CDR1 is KGHSH, CDR2 LQKENI. The CDR3 runs 17 residues. As DNA, the CDR3 is TGTGCCAGCTCCCCGACCGGGACAGGGCGTTTGAACACTGAAGCTTTCTTT. Translation: CASSPTGTGRLNTEAFF.

The chain links TRBV7-9 to TRBJ2-2; 9 positions agree with TRBD2. This CDR3 contains 16 residues. Germline V lookup: CDR1 SEHNR, CDR2 FQNEAQ (reference sequence). Germline trimming cut 5 bases from V and 1 base from J; bases unmatched to any gene: 5. In DNA form, the CDR3 reads TGTGCCAGCAGCGCCCGACTAGCGGTGAACACCGGGGAGCTGTTTTTT. Amino acid sequence: CASSARLAVNTGELFF. Combining the CDR3 with reference TRBV7-9 and TRBJ2-2 gives the whole variable domain DTGVSQNPRHKITKRGQNVTFRCDPISEHNRLYWYRQTLGQGPEFLTYFQNEAQLEKSRLLSDRFSAERPKGSFSTLEIQRTEQGDSAMYLCASSARLAVNTGELFFGEGSRLTVL.

V gene TRBV4-1 combines with J gene TRBJ1-5; D gene ambiguous. Germline CDR1 and CDR2: MGHRA and YSYEKL. The CDR3 totals 16 residues. Trimming shortened V by 0 bases and J by 3 bases, and 12 bases separated the two germline ends. The chain's CDR3 is CASSQEAGPFNQPQHF. The CDR3 bases are TGCGCCAGCAGCCAAGAGGCGGGCCCCTTCAATCAGCCCCAGCATTTT.

The chain joins TRBV29-1 to TRBJ1-2, with D unresolved. Germline V lookup: CDR1 SQVTM, CDR2 ANQGSEA. This CDR3 region has 11 residues. Trimming left V 3 bases short and J 3 bases short, with 5 bases between. The CDR3 nucleotides are TGCAGCGTTGAGGGCTACTATGGCTACACCTTC. It yields the protein CSVEGYYGYTF.

V gene TRBV7-2 combines with J gene TRBJ2-1, with D perhaps matching TRBD1 (7 bases). Trimming removed 0 bases at V and 4 bases at J, with 19 bases between. The length of the CDR3 is 18 residues. The germline V gene has CDR1 SGHTA and CDR2 FQGNSA. As DNA, the CDR3 is TGTGCCAGCAGCTTAGCGTTCGGTGGGCAGGGGGGTTACAATGAGCAGTTCTTC. Translated: CASSLAFGGQGGYNEQFF.

The rearrangement joins TRBV13 to TRBJ1-1, with 7 bases lining up with TRBD1. CDR1 PRHDT and CDR2 FYEKMQ come from the germline V gene (reference sequence). Unmatched junction bases numbered 12, after V lost 0 bases and J lost 5 bases. The CDR3 is made up of 17 amino acids. DNA of the CDR3: TGTGCCAGCAGCTTAGGCGTGGAGGGGGCGCGGGGTACTGAAGCTTTCTTT. The encoded protein is CASSLGVEGARGTEAFF.

The chain carries TRBV5-1 and TRBJ2-5, with 8 bases identical to TRBD2. From germline, CDR1 is SGHRS and CDR2 YFSETQ. CDR3 length: 13 residues. Unmatched junction bases numbered 3, after V lost 7 bases and J lost 1 base. In DNA, the CDR3 is TGCGCCAGCGGACGGGAGGGCCAAGAGACCCAGTACTTC. This codes for CASGREGQETQYF. Drawing the rest from reference TRBV5-1 and TRBJ2-5, the complete variable domain is KAGVTQTPRYLIKTRGQQVTLSCSPISGHRSVSWYQQTPGQGLQFLFEYFSETQRNKGNFPGRFSGRQFSNSRSEMNVSTLELGDSALYLCASGREGQETQYFGPGTRLLVL.

The V gene is TRBV30, the J gene TRBJ1-2; 9 nucleotides line up with TRBD1. In germline, CDR1 is GTSNPN, CDR2 SVGIG (reference sequence). With V trimmed by 6 bases and J by 7 bases, 6 bases remained unmatched. The CDR3 is 12 amino acids. The CDR3 DNA reads as TGTGCCTGTACACAGGGGGCGTTTGGCTACACCTTC. Protein: CACTQGAFGYTF. The variable domain in full, with the rest retrieved from reference TRBV30 and TRBJ1-2, is SQTIHQWPATLVQPVGSPLSLECTVEGTSNPNLYWYRQAAGRGLQLLFYSVGIGQISSEVPQNLSASRPQDRQFILSSKKLLLSDSGFYLCACTQGAFGYTFGSGTRLTVV.

In DNA form, the CDR3 reads TGCGCCAGCAGCTTGCGGACAGGGGGGCCCTACGAGCAGTACTTC. It yields the protein CASSLRTGGPYEQYF. The genes are TRBV5-1 and TRBJ2-7; 10 bases align to TRBD1. V lost 1 base to trimming and J lost 2 bases; unmatched junction nucleotides: 3. The germline V gene has CDR1 SGHRS and CDR2 YFSETQ. The CDR3 has 15 amino acids.

V gene TRBV4-1 combines with J gene TRBJ2-7; a weak D match, TRBD1 (6 bases). The CDR3 totals 15 residues. Germline CDR1 and CDR2: MGHRA and YSYEKL. V shed 4 bases and J shed 7 bases, with 20 bases lying between them. Here the CDR3 reads CASSPDPDSQWEQYF. As DNA, the CDR3 is TGCGCCAGCAGCCCCGATCCGGACAGCCAGTGGGAGCAGTACTTC.